Below are 25 T cell receptor beta chains sequenced from a single sample in a study of CD8+ T cells in alopecia areata. The sequencing template was cDNA reverse transcribed from extracted RNA. The method was immunoSEQ multiplex PCR; TCRdb's version includes in-frame clones alone and lacks a portion of them. Of 150,000 to 200,000 clones listed, just over 65% were seen once; the top ten hold 0.9% to 1%. Treatment: oral pan-JAK inhibitor, 5-10 mg twice daily. Here the sequenced sample was CD4+ T cells sorted from blood, taken at week 4, from a patient treated with tofacitinib. These receptors were collected from a human donor with alopecia areata.

The chain uses TRBV2 and TRBJ1-5; weak D call: TRBD1 (5 bases). The CDR3 spans 15 residues. Per germline, CDR1 SNHLY and CDR2 FYNNEI. V was pared by 5 bases and J by 0 bases, with 11 bases between. The CDR3 DNA follows: TGTGCCAGCAGTTCGGACAAGTCTAGCAATCAGCCCCAGCATTTT. Residues: CASSSDKSSNQPQHF.

This clone was recorded a few times. V is TRBV7-2 and J is TRBJ1-1, with a weak D call TRBD1 (5 bases). CDR1 and CDR2 (germline): SGHTA, FQGNSA. Between the trimmed V and J ends, which lost 4 bases and 5 bases, there was a span of 14 bases. This CDR3 has 14 residues. The CDR3 DNA sequence: TGTGCCAGCAGCTCCGGGAGGGGTTCGACTGAAGCTTTCTTT. Translating gives CASSSGRGSTEAFF.

The J gene is TRBJ1-6, the V gene TRBV30, with a possible D match to TRBD1 (5 bases). This CDR3 region has 15 residues. Germline CDR1 GTSNPN, CDR2 SVGIG (reference sequence). The V and J ends lost 2 bases and 1 base respectively, with 9 bases between them. This CDR3 is CAWSSGGSYNSPLHF. In DNA form, the CDR3 reads TGTGCCTGGAGTTCGGGGGGATCCTATAATTCACCCCTCCACTTT.

J is TRBJ2-7 and V is TRBV5-1; D is perhaps TRBD1 (5 bases). V lost 0 bases, J lost 2 bases, and 12 bases lay in between. The CDR3 consists of 15 residues. CDR1 is SGHRS and CDR2 is YFSETQ in the germline V gene. The CDR3 DNA reads as TGCGCCAGCAGCTTGGCTAGGGGTGCGGCCTACGAGCAGTACTTC. Translating it yields CASSLARGAAYEQYF.

The genes are TRBV5-1 and TRBJ2-1, with D unclear. CDR3 length: 12 amino acids. Germline lookup yields CDR1 SGHRS and CDR2 YFSETQ. V lost 4 bases, J lost 2 bases, and 4 bases lay in between. The CDR3 reads CASSQAYNEQFF. DNA for the CDR3: TGCGCCAGCAGCCAAGCCTACAATGAGCAGTTCTTC.

This clone was detected once. The chain combines TRBV11-1 with TRBJ2-5; D is undetermined. The CDR3 length is 13 residues. Per the germline V gene, CDR1 is SGHAT and CDR2 is FQDESV (reference sequence). The V end was cut by 3 bases, the J end by 2 bases, with 7 bases between. CDR3 amino acids: CASSFAPQETQYF. DNA for the CDR3: TGTGCCAGCAGCTTCGCCCCGCAAGAGACCCAGTACTTC.

This rearrangement joins TRBV29-1 to TRBJ2-7; 13 positions match TRBD2. This CDR3 region has 17 residues. The V gene's germline CDR1 is SQVTM and CDR2 ANQGSEA. The V segment lost 6 bases and the J segment 3 bases; nucleotides outside the gene matches: 14. As DNA, the CDR3 is TGCAGCGTAGCCGGACTAGCGGGGGCCCGAGGACTCTACGAGCAGTACTTC. Its translation: CSVAGLAGARGLYEQYF.

The chain couples TRBV7-2 to TRBJ2-3; possible D gene TRBD2, 7 bases. The germline V gene encodes CDR1 SGHTA and CDR2 FQGNSA. V was pared by 5 bases and J by 2 bases, with 14 bases between. The CDR3 extends over 15 amino acids. CDR3 DNA: TGTGCCAGCAGCGAGCTCGGGGGGCCCACAGATACGCAGTATTTT. Protein: CASSELGGPTDTQYF. The entire variable domain, with the rest obtained from reference TRBV7-2 and TRBJ2-3, is as follows: GAGVSQSPSNKVTEKGKDVELRCDPISGHTALYWYRQSLGQGLEFLIYFQGNSAPDKSGLPSDRFSAERTGGSVSTLTIQRTQQEDSAVYLCASSELGGPTDTQYFGPGTRLTVL.

The chain recombines TRBV2 with TRBJ1-2; the match to TRBD1 covers 7 bases. J lost 3 bases, V lost 10 bases, and 5 bases had no gene match. Germline CDR1 is SNHLY and CDR2 is FYNNEI. The CDR3 sequence is 12 residues long. The CDR3 protein is CATTGQDYGYTF. CDR3 coding DNA: TGTGCCACCACCGGACAGGACTATGGCTACACCTTC.

The J gene is TRBJ1-5, the V gene TRBV4-2; D call uncertain. V dropped 4 bases and J dropped 0 bases, with 10 bases sitting between them. From germline, CDR1 is LGHNA and CDR2 YNFKEQ. The CDR3 has 15 amino acids. CDR3 amino acids: CASSPRGVSNQPQHF. The DNA of the CDR3 is TGTGCCAGCAGCCCCCGCGGGGTTAGCAATCAGCCCCAGCATTTT.

This chain joins TRBV5-4 and TRBJ2-5, with 7 bases matching TRBD2. Trimming at V came to 0 bases and at J to 6 bases, leaving 8 bases not matched to a gene. The germline gives CDR1 SGHNT, CDR2 YYREEE (reference sequence). The CDR3 spans 15 residues. CDR3 in amino acids: CASSLVGTMGKTQYF. The CDR3 nucleotides read TGTGCCAGCAGCTTGGTGGGGACTATGGGCAAGACCCAGTACTTC.

The V and J genes are TRBV4-1 and TRBJ2-1; TRBD1 matches 8 bases. Germline CDR1 and CDR2: MGHRA and YSYEKL. With V trimmed by 4 bases and J by 3 bases, 5 bases remained unmatched. The CDR3 extends over 15 amino acids. The CDR3 sequence is CASSRQGSDYNEQFF. The CDR3, as DNA: TGCGCCAGCAGCCGACAGGGGTCCGACTACAATGAGCAGTTCTTC.

This clone was detected a few times. The CDR3 coding sequence is TGTGCCAGCAGTCGGGACAGCCAAGAGACCCAGTACTTC. Translated, it gives CASSRDSQETQYF. The chain has TRBV6-5 and TRBJ2-5; 7 bases fit TRBD1. This CDR3 region has 13 residues. The germline V gene has CDR1 MNHEY and CDR2 SVGAGI. J lost 1 base, V lost 5 bases, and 1 base had no gene match.

Worth noting for this clone: Other DNA sequences in the same sample also yield this CDR3. The rearrangement joins TRBV30 to TRBJ1-5; D uncertain. Trimming removed 0 bases from V and 3 bases from J, with 3 bases in between. Looked up from germline, CDR1 is GTSNPN and CDR2 is SVGIG (reference sequence). The CDR3 runs to 12 residues. CDR3 coding DNA: TGTGCCTGGAGTGTCCTCAATCAGCCCCAGCATTTT. This codes for CAWSVLNQPQHF.

V and J are TRBV12-5 and TRBJ1-1; D unresolved. The CDR3 consists of 12 residues. The V and J ends lost 1 base and 4 bases respectively, with 4 bases between them. Germline CDR1 is LGHNT and CDR2 is FRNRAP. The CDR3 DNA sequence: TGTGCTAGTGGTTTGGAGGGCACTGAAGCTTTCTTT. Protein: CASGLEGTEAFF.

This clone was recorded only once. The rearrangement links TRBV6-6 to TRBJ2-7; maybe TRBD2 (6 bases). The germline gives CDR1 MNHNY, CDR2 SVGAGI (reference sequence). Trimming removed 8 bases at V and 2 bases at J, with 13 bases between. This CDR3 contains 13 residues. CDR3 in amino acids: CASVQGGTYEQYF. CDR3 DNA: TGTGCCAGCGTTCAGGGAGGAACCTACGAGCAGTACTTC.

The chain employs TRBV2 and TRBJ1-6; TRBD1 agrees at 7 bases. With V trimmed by 1 base and J by 10 bases, 7 bases remained unmatched. Per the germline V gene, CDR1 is SNHLY and CDR2 is FYNNEI. The CDR3 covers 15 residues. The CDR3 here is CASSEEAGGYSPLHF. CDR3 nucleotide sequence: TGTGCCAGCAGTGAAGAGGCAGGGGGATACTCACCCCTCCACTTT.

The rearrangement links TRBV11-2 to TRBJ2-1, with D perhaps TRBD1 (6 bases). Trimming cost V 5 bases and J 4 bases, with 12 bases left between them. Germline CDR1 is SGHAT and CDR2 is FQNNGV. The CDR3 runs 14 residues. This CDR3 reads CASSRWTAYNEQFF. As DNA, the CDR3 is TGTGCCAGCAGCCGGTGGACAGCGTACAATGAGCAGTTCTTC.

The J gene is TRBJ1-2, the V gene TRBV9, with D maybe TRBD1 (6 bases). CDR1 and CDR2 from the germline V gene are SGDLS and YYNGEE. The CDR3 has 15 residues. The V end lost 3 bases, the J end lost 4 bases, and 16 bases lay between the germline ends. CDR3 nucleotides: TGTGCCAGCAGCGCAATACAGGGCATGGGCTATGGCTACACCTTC. This gives the protein CASSAIQGMGYGYTF.

This chain joins TRBV29-1 and TRBJ1-4; 12 bases map to TRBD1. Germline V gene data show CDR1 as SQVTM and CDR2 as ANQGSEA. V shed 3 bases and J 7 bases; nucleotides not matched to a gene: 0. There are 13 residues in the CDR3. The CDR3 protein is CSVEGQGAEKLFF. The CDR3 DNA follows: TGCAGCGTTGAGGGACAGGGGGCTGAAAAACTGTTTTTT. Together with reference TRBV29-1 and TRBJ1-4, the CDR3 gives the full variable domain: SAVISQKPSRDICQRGTSLTIQCQVDSQVTMMFWYRQQPGQSLTLIATANQGSEATYESGFVIDKFPISRPNLTFSTLTVSNMSPEDSSIYLCSVEGQGAEKLFFGSGTQLSVL.

The chain combines TRBV18 with TRBJ1-6; D perhaps matches TRBD1 (5 bases). The CDR3 has 16 amino acids. Germline V gene data show CDR1 as KGHSH and CDR2 as LQKENI. V was pared by 6 bases and J by 5 bases, with 17 bases between. The CDR3 DNA reads as TGTGCCAGCTCTCGATCGGCGCCAGGGAATAATTCACCCCTCCACTTT. Its protein is CASSRSAPGNNSPLHF.

The rearrangement links TRBV15 to TRBJ2-1; a possible D gene is TRBD2 (6 bases). This CDR3 region has 15 residues. V lost 0 bases, J lost 8 bases, and 14 bases lay in between. Germline V CDR1 and CDR2: LNHNV, YYDKDF (reference sequence). For the CDR3, the DNA is TGTGCCACCAGCAGAGATACTGCGGGGATCGATGAGCAGTTCTTC. Protein: CATSRDTAGIDEQFF.

This chain links TRBV6-6 with TRBJ1-2; 7 bases map to TRBD1. This CDR3 contains 14 residues. The germline V gene encodes CDR1 MNHNY and CDR2 SVGAGI (reference sequence). With V trimmed by 8 bases and J by 3 bases, 9 bases remained unmatched. The CDR3 bases are TGTGCCAGCGGGAGGGGGCAGGGGCACTATGGCTACACCTTC. It is translated as CASGRGQGHYGYTF.

The chain recombines TRBV19 with TRBJ1-2; D is undetermined. From germline, CDR1 is LNHDA and CDR2 SQIVND (reference sequence). CDR3 length equals 13 residues. The V end lost 0 bases, the J end lost 4 bases, and 6 bases lay between the germline ends. The CDR3 coding sequence is TGTGCCAGTAGTATAGAATCTCTCTATGGCTACACCTTC. This gives the protein CASSIESLYGYTF.

This sequence joins TRBV6-6 and TRBJ1-5; D unclear. V was pared by 2 bases and J by 4 bases, with 3 bases between. CDR3 length: 12 residues. Germline V CDR1 and CDR2: MNHNY, SVGAGI (reference sequence). The CDR3 nucleotides read TGTGCCAGCAGTTACGTGAATCAGCCCCAGCATTTT. This gives the protein CASSYVNQPQHF.